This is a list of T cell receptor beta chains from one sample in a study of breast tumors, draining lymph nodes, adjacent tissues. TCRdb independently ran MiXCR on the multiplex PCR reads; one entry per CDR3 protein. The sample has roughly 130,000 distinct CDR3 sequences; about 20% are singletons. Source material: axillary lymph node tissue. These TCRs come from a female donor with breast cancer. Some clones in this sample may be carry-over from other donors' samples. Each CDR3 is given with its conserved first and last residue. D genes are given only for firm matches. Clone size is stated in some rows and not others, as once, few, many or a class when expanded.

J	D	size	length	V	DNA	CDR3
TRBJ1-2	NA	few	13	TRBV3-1	TGTGCCAGCAGCCAAGATGAGGGAAGTGGCTACACCTTC	CASSQDEGSGYTF
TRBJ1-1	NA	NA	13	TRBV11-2	TGTGCCAGCAGCAAATCGGGGGGCACTGAAGCTTTCTTT	CASSKSGGTEAFF
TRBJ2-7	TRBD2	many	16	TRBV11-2	TGTGCCAGCAGACAGGGACTAGCGGGAGGGCAGGACGAGCAGTACTTC	CASRQGLAGGQDEQYF
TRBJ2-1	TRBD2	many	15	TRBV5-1	TGCGCCAGCAGCTTTCAAGGCGGGGGGCTCGGTGAGCAGTTCTTC	CASSFQGGGLGEQFF
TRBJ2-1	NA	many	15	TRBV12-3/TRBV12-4	TGTGCCAGCAGTTTTGTTGCAAGCCGCTACAATGAGCAGTTCTTC	CASSFVASRYNEQFF
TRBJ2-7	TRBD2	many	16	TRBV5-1	TGCGCCAGCAGCGCACCAACTAGCGGCTCCTCCTACGAGCAGTACTTC	CASSAPTSGSSYEQYF
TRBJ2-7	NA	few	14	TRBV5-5	TGTGCCAGCAGCTTGGGGGGACTCCTTTACGAGCAGTACTTC	CASSLGGLLYEQYF
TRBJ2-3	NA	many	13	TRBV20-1	TGCAGTGCTAGAGCGACGGGGTTAGATACGCAGTATTTT	CSARATGLDTQYF
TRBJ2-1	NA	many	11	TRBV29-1	TGCAGCGTTCTTCGATACAATGAGCAGTTCTTC	CSVLRYNEQFF
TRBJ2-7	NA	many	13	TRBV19	TGTGCCAGTAGCGACAGTAGGTTCGACGAGCAGTACTTC	CASSDSRFDEQYF
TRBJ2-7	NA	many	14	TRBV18	TGTGCCAGCTCACCAGAGGCTCTGCAGAGCGAGCAGTACTTC	CASSPEALQSEQYF
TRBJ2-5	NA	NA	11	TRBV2	TGTGCCAGCCGACGTTGGGAGACCCAGTACTTC	CASRRWETQYF
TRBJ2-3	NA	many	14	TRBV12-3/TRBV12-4	TGTGCCAGCAGTTTAGACCCCCTCGGAAATACGCAGTATTTT	CASSLDPLGNTQYF
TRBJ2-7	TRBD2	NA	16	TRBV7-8	TGTGCCAGCAGCGCCTCGCCGAGGACTAGCAACTACGAGCAGCACTTC	CASSASPRTSNYEQHF
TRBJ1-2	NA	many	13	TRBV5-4	TGTGCCAGCAGCTTGGTGAAGGGGTATGGCTACACCTTC	CASSLVKGYGYTF
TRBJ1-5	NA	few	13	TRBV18	TGTGCCAGCTCCCCTGAGGGTAATCAGCCCCAGCATTTT	CASSPEGNQPQHF